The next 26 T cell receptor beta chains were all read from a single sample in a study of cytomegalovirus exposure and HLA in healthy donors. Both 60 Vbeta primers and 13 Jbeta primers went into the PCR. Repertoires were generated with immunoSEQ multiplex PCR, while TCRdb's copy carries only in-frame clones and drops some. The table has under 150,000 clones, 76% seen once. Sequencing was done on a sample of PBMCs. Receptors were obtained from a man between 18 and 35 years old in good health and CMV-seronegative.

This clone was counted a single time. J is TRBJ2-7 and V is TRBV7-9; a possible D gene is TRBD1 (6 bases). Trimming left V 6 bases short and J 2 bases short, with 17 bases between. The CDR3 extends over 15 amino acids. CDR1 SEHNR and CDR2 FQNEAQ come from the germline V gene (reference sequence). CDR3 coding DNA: TGTGCCAGCAGGCCCCCCGCGGACAGCACCTACGAGCAGTACTTC. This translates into CASRPPADSTYEQYF.

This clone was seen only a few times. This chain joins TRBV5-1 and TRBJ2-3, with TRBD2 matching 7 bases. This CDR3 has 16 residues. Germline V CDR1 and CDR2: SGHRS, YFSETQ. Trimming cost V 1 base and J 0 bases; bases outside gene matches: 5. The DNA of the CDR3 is TGCGCCAGCAGCTTGCAATCTAGCGGCAGCACAGATACGCAGTATTTT. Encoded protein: CASSLQSSGSTDTQYF.

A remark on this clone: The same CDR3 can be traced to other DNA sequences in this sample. The chain's CDR3 is CASRLAGQTNYGYTF. CDR3 in DNA: TGTGCCAGCAGATTGGCGGGGCAGACGAACTATGGCTACACCTTC. The rearrangement uses TRBV6-5 and TRBJ1-2; tentatively, D is TRBD1 (5 bases). The CDR3 totals 15 residues. Trimming removed 6 bases at V and 2 bases at J, with 16 bases between. Germline lookup yields CDR1 MNHEY and CDR2 SVGAGI.

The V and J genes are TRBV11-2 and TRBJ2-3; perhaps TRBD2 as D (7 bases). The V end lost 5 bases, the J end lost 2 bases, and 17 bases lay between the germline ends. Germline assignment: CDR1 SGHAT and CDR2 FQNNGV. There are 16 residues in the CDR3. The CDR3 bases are TGTGCCAGCAGCCGCTTGGGGGGGGCCGACACAGATACGCAGTATTTT. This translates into CASSRLGGADTDTQYF.

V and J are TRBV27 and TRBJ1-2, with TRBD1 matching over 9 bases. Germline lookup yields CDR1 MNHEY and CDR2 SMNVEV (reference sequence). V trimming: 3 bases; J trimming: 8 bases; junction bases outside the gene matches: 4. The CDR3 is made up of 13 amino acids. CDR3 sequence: CASSFDRGGGYTF. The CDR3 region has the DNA TGTGCCAGCAGTTTTGACAGGGGGGGCGGCTACACCTTC.

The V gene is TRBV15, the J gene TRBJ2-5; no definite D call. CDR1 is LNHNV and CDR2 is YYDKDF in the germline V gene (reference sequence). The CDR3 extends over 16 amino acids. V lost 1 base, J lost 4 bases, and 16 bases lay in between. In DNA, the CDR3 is TGTGCCACCAGCAGAGTGGTAAGGTCGAGAGGAGAGACCCAGTACTTC. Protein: CATSRVVRSRGETQYF.

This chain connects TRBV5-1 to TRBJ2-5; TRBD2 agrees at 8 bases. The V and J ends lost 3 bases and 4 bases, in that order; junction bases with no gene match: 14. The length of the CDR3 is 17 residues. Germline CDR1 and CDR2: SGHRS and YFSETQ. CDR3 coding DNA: TGCGCCAGCAGCTCCTCGGACGACGGGAGGGCCGTAGAGACCCAGTACTTC. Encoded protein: CASSSSDDGRAVETQYF.

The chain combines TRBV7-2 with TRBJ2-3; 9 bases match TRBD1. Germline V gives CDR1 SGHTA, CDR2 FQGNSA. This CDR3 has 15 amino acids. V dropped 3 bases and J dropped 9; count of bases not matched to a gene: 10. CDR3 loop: CASSLKQDRGYTQYF. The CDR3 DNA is TGTGCCAGCAGCTTGAAACAAGACAGGGGGTACACGCAGTATTTT. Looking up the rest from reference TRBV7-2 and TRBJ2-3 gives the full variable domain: GAGVSQSPSNKVTEKGKDVELRCDPISGHTALYWYRQSLGQGLEFLIYFQGNSAPDKSGLPSDRFSAERTGGSVSTLTIQRTQQEDSAVYLCASSLKQDRGYTQYFGPGTRLTVL.

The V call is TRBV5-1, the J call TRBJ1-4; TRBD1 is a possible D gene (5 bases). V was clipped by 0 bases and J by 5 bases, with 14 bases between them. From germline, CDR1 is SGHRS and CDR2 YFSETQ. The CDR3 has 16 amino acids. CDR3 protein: CASSLDPGAGNEKLFF. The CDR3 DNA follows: TGCGCCAGCAGCTTGGATCCCGGGGCGGGGAATGAAAAACTGTTTTTT.

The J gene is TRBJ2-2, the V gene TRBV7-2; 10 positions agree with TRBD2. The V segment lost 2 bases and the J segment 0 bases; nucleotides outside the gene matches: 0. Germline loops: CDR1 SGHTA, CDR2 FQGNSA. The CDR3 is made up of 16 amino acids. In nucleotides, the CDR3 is TGTGCCAGCAGCTTAACTAGCGGGGCGAACACCGGGGAGCTGTTTTTT. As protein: CASSLTSGANTGELFF.

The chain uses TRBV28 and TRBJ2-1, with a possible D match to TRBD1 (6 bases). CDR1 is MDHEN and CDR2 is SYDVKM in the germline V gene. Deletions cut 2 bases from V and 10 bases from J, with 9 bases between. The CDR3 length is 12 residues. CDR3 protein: CASSLATGEQFF. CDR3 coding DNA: TGTGCCAGCAGTTTAGCGACAGGAGAGCAGTTCTTC.

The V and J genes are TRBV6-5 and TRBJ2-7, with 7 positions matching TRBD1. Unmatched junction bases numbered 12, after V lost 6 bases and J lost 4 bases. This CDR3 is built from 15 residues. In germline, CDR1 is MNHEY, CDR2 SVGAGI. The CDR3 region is CASSPDRVLRYEQYF. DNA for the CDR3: TGTGCCAGCAGCCCCGACAGGGTACTTAGGTACGAGCAGTACTTC.

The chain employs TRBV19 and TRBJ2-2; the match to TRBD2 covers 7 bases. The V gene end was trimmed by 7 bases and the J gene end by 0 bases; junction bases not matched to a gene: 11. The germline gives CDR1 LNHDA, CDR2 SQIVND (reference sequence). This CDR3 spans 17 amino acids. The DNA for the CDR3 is TGTGCCAGTACCAACCCGGGAGGCCTGTCGAACACCGGGGAGCTGTTTTTT. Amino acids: CASTNPGGLSNTGELFF. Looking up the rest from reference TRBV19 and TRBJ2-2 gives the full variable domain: DGGITQSPKYLFRKEGQNVTLSCEQNLNHDAMYWYRQDPGQGLRLIYYSQIVNDFQKGDIAEGYSVSREKKESFPLTVTSAQKNPTAFYLCASTNPGGLSNTGELFFGEGSRLTVL.

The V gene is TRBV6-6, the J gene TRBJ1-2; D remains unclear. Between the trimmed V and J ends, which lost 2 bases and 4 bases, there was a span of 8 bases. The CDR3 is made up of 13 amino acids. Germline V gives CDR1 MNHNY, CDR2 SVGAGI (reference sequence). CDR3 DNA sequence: TGTGCCAGCAGTTACGCGCCCGTCTATGGCTACACCTTC. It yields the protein CASSYAPVYGYTF.

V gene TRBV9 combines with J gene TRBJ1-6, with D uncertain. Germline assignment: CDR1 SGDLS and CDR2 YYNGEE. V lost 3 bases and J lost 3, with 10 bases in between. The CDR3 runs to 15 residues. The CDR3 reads CASSAQEVYNSPLHF. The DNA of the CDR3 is TGTGCCAGCAGCGCCCAAGAGGTCTATAATTCACCCCTCCACTTT. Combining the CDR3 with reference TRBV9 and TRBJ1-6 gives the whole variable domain DSGVTQTPKHLITATGQRVTLRCSPRSGDLSVYWYQQSLDQGLQFLIQYYNGEERAKGNILERFSAQQFPDLHSELNLSSLELGDSALYFCASSAQEVYNSPLHFGNGTRLTVT.

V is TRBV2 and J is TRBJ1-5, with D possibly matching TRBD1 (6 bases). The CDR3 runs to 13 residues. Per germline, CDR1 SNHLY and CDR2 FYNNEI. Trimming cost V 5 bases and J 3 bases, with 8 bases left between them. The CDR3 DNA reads TGTGCCAGCAGTTGGGACAACAATCAGCCCCAGCATTTT. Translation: CASSWDNNQPQHF.

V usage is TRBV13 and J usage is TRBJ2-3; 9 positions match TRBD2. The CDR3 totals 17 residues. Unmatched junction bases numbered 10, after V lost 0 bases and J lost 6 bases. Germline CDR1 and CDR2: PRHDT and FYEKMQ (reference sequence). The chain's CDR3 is CASSLGRAGGVADTQYF. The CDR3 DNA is TGTGCCAGCAGCTTAGGGAGGGCGGGAGGGGTCGCGGATACGCAGTATTTT. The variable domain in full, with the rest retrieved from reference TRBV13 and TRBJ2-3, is AAGVIQSPRHLIKEKRETATLKCYPIPRHDTVYWYQQGPGQDPQFLISFYEKMQSDKGSIPDRFSAQQFSDYHSELNMSSLELGDSALYFCASSLGRAGGVADTQYFGPGTRLTVL.

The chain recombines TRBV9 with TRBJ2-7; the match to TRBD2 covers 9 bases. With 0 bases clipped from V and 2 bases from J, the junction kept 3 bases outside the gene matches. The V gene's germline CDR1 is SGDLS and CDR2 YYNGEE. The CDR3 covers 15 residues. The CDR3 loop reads CASSVGIAGAYEQYF. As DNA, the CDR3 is TGTGCCAGCAGCGTAGGAATAGCGGGAGCCTACGAGCAGTACTTC.

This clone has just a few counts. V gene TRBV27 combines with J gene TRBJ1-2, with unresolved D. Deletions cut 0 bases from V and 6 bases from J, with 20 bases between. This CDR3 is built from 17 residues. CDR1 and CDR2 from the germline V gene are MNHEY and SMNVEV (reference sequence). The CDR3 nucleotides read TGTGCCAGCAGTTTATCGATTCAGGAGGGTGCTTTAAATGGCTACACCTTC. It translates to CASSLSIQEGALNGYTF.

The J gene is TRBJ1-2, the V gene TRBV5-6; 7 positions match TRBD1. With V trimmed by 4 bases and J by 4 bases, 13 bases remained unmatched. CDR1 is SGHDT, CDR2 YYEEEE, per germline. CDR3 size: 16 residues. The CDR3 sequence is CASSPLLQDRFYGYTF. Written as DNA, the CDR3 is TGTGCCAGCAGCCCCCTACTTCAGGACAGGTTCTATGGCTACACCTTC.

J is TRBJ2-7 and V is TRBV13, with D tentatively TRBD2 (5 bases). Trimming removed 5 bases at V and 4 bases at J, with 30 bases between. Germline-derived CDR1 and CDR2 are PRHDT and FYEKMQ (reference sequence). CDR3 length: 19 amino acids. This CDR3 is CASSPGRRSWSGVGYEQYF. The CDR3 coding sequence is TGTGCCAGCAGCCCCGGGCGGAGGTCATGGTCGGGTGTCGGATACGAGCAGTACTTC.

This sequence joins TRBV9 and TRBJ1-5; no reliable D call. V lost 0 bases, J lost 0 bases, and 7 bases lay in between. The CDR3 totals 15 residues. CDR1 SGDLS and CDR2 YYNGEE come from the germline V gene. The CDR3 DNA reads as TGTGCCAGCAGCGTAGGAGGTGATAGCAATCAGCCCCAGCATTTT. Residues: CASSVGGDSNQPQHF.

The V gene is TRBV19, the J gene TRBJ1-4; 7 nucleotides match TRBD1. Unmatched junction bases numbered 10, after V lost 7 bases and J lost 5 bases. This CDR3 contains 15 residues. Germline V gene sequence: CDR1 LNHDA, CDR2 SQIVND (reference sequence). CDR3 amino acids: CASTLGQASNEKLFF. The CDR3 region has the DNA TGTGCCAGTACCCTAGGACAGGCCAGCAATGAAAAACTGTTTTTT.

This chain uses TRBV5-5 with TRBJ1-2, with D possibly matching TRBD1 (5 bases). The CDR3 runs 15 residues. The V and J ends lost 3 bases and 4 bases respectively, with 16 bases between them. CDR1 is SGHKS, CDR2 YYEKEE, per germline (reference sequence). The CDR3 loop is CASSSDFRDSYGYTF. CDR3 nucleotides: TGTGCCAGCAGCTCTGACTTCCGGGACTCCTATGGCTACACCTTC.

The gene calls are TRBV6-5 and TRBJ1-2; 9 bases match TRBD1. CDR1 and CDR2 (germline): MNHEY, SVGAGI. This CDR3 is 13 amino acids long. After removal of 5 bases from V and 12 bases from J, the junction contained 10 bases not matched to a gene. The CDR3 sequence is CASSADTGGDDTF. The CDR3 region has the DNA TGTGCCAGCAGTGCCGATACAGGGGGCGACGACACCTTC.

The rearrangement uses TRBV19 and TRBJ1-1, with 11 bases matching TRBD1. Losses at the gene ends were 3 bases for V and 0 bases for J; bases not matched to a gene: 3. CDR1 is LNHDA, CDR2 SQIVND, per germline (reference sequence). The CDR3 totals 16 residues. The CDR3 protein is CASSIGDRGMNTEAFF. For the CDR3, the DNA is TGTGCCAGTAGTATCGGGGACAGGGGGATGAACACTGAAGCTTTCTTT.